This T cell receptor beta chain was found in a study of blood T cell repertoires in COVID-19. Study-wide background: Sources were T cells, B-cell-depleted T cells, or PBMCs; the material itself was cDNA or gDNA.

Method: immunoSEQ multiplex PCR; TCRdb's copy keeps in-frame clones and lacks some. The profile shows about 220,000 clones, about 85% of them singletons. The V and J ends lost 2 bases and 3 bases, in that order; junction bases with no gene match: 7. There are 15 residues in the CDR3. The germline V gene has CDR1 SQVTM and CDR2 ANQGSEA. The material sequenced was peripheral blood. J is TRBJ1-2 and V is TRBV29-1; 9 nucleotides align to TRBD1. This TCR derives from a woman aged 45 to 65 with COVID-19, enrolled during active disease. The CDR3 here is CSVEPARDRDYGYTF. The CDR3 DNA follows: TGCAGCGTTGAACCGGCCCGGGACAGGGACTATGGCTACACCTTC.